The 7 T cell receptor beta chains given below trace back to one sample, sequenced in a study of molecular identifiers for immune sequencing clone quantification. TCRdb re-analysed the PCR reads in MiXCR, keeping a single row per CDR3 protein. The repertoire consists of about half a million distinct CDR3 sequences, with around 23% occurring once and the leading ten covering around 0.76%. Sequencing was done on a sample of naive CD8+ T cells from blood, with Jurkat cell RNA spiked in. The subset here: FACS-sorted CD8+CD4-CCR7+CD45RA+ naive T cells. These TCRs come from a human donor in good health. Some libraries in this study had Jurkat cell RNA spiked in.

With respect to this clonotype: An end of the junction does not agree with germline; a read error may underlie this. V gene TRBV2 combines with J gene TRBJ1-1; 9 positions agree with TRBD1. Germline CDR1 and CDR2: SNHLY and FYNNEI. This CDR3 comprises 15 residues. The CDR3 sequence is CASSEAGTGTRRASF. The CDR3, as DNA: TGTGCCAGCAGTGAAGCGGGGACAGGGACGAGACGGGCTTCCTTT.

This clonotype has more than one count but fewer than ten. Since a much larger clone is just one base distant, this may be a read error. V is TRBV6-2 or TRBV6-3 and J is TRBJ1-5; D remains ambiguous. The CDR3 is 13 amino acids. Germline CDR1 is MNHEY and CDR2 is SVGEGT. CDR3 loop: CSSSPLGNQPQHF. As DNA, the CDR3 is TGTTCCAGCAGTCCCCTGGGCAATCAGCCCCAGCATTTT.

In its sample, this clonotype was seen once. A single base separates this from a much larger clone, so it may be a read error. The chain couples TRBV15 to TRBJ1-1; perhaps TRBD1 as D (5 bases). V was shortened by 1 base and J by 10 bases, with 10 bases between the two germline ends. CDR1 and CDR2 (germline): LNHNV, YYDKDF (reference sequence). CDR3 length: 12 amino acids. CDR3 loop: CATSRGDLGAFF. In DNA, the CDR3 is TGTGCCACCAGCAGAGGGGACCTTGGAGCTTTCTTT.

The chain is built from TRBV27 and TRBJ1-5; D gene uncertain. This CDR3 spans 13 amino acids. With 1 base removed from V and 6 bases from J, the gap between germline ends came to 7 bases. Germline CDR1 MNHEY, CDR2 SMNVEV (reference sequence). CDR3 in amino acids: CASSLYLSQPQHF. CDR3 coding DNA: TGTGCCAGCAGTTTATATTTGAGTCAGCCCCAGCATTTT.

The V call is TRBV6-6, the J call TRBJ1-2; 9 bases map to TRBD1. Germline V lookup: CDR1 MNHNY, CDR2 SVGAGI (reference sequence). The CDR3 spans 13 residues. Trimming removed 6 bases from V and 7 bases from J; junction bases left unmatched: 6. The CDR3 sequence is CASSLQGAVGYTF. CDR3 coding DNA: TGTGCCAGCAGCCTACAGGGGGCGGTTGGCTACACCTTC.

Ten or more counts support this clonotype. The chain has TRBV28 and TRBJ2-1, with 7 positions matching TRBD2. V lost 5 bases to trimming and J lost 3 bases; unmatched junction nucleotides: 7. CDR1 is MDHEN and CDR2 is SYDVKM in the germline V gene. The CDR3 consists of 15 residues. DNA for the CDR3: TGTGCCAGCAGTCCCCGGCTAGCGGACTACAATGAGCAGTTCTTC. This sequence encodes CASSPRLADYNEQFF.

The V and J genes are TRBV6-2 or TRBV6-3 and TRBJ2-7, with TRBD1 matching over 10 bases. Germline assignment: CDR1 MNHEY and CDR2 SVGEGT. The length of the CDR3 is 17 residues. Germline trimming cut 3 bases from V and 1 base from J; bases unmatched to any gene: 9. Written as DNA, the CDR3 is TGTGCCAGCAGTTATCATTTTGGACAGGGGGGTTCCTACGAGCAGTACTTC. Protein: CASSYHFGQGGSYEQYF.